What follows describes a single T cell receptor beta chain. Its target is not known. The sample belongs to a study of beta chain features in type 1 diabetes. At the level of the study: The study examined 107,917,701 sorted cells across all samples.

The study's findings and limits: Researchers report that Type 1 diabetes patients had moderately but significantly shorter TCRB CDR3s across all four CD4+ subsets. Among type 1 diabetes patients, VDJ junctions had fewer insertions and more deletions.

The CDR3 contains 14 residues. Germline assignment: CDR1 LNHNV and CDR2 YYDKDF (reference sequence). The V end was cut by 1 base, the J end by 0 bases, with 3 bases between. Every bit of the isolated RNA underwent reverse transcription, so sequencing read expressed TCRB transcripts. Sequencing was performed with immunoSEQ multiplex PCR; in TCRdb, only in-frame clones are kept and a portion is missing. The sample has 240,000 or so clones; 55% to 70% are singletons. The sequence came from a man aged 25 to 40 in good health. Source material: naive CD4+ T cells from blood. The chain is built from TRBV15 and TRBJ2-2; D unclear. CDR3 DNA sequence: TGTGCCACCAGCAGAGTCCCGAACACCGGGGAGCTGTTTTTT. Residues: CATSRVPNTGELFF. The full variable domain, completed using reference TRBV15 and TRBJ2-2, is DAMVIQNPRYQVTQFGKPVTLSCSQTLNHNVMYWYQQKSSQAPKLLFHYYDKDFNNEADTPDNFQSRRPNTSFCFLDIRSPGLGDTAMYLCATSRVPNTGELFFGEGSRLTVL.